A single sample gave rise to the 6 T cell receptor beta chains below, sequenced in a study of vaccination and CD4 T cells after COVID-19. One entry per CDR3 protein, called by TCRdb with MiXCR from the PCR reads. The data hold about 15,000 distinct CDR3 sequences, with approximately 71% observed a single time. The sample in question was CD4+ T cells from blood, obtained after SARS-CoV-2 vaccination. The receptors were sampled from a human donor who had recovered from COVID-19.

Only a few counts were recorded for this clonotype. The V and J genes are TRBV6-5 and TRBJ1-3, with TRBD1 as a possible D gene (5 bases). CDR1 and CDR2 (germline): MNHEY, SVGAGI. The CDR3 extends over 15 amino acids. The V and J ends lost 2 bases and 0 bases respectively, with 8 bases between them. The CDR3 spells CASSYQGGSGNTIYF. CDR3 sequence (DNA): TGTGCCAGCAGTTACCAGGGAGGCTCTGGAAACACCATATATTTT.

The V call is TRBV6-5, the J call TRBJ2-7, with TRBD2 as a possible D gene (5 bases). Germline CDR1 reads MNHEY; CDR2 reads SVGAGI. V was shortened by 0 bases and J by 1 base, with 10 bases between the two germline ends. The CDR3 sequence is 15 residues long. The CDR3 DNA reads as TGTGCCAGCAGTTACTCGATTCCGGGATCCTACGAGCAGTACTTC. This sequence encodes CASSYSIPGSYEQYF.

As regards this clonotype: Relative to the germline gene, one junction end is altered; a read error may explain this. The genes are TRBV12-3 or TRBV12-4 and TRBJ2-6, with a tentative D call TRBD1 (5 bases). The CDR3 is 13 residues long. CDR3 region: CASSFSGASVLTF. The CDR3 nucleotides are TGTGCCAGCAGTTTTTCTGGGGCCAGCGTCCTGACTTTC.

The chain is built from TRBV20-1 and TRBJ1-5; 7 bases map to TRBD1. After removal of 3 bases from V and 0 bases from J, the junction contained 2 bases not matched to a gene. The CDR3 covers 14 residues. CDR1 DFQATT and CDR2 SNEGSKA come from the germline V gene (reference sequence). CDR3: CSARPGGSNQPQHF. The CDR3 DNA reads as TGCAGTGCTAGGCCAGGGGGTAGCAATCAGCCCCAGCATTTT.

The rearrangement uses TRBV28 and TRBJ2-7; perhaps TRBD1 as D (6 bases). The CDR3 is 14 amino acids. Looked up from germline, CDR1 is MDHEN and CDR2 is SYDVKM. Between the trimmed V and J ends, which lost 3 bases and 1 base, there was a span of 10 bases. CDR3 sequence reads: CASSFSTGSYEQYF. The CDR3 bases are TGTGCCAGCAGTTTCTCGACAGGATCCTACGAGCAGTACTTC.

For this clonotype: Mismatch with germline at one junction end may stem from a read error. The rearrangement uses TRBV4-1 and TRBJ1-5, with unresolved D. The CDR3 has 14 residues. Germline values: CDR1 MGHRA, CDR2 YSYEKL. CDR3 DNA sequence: TGCGCTAGCAGCCAAGAGAGAGACAATCAGCCCCAGCATTTT. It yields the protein CASSQERDNQPQHF.